Below are 17 T cell receptor beta chains sequenced from a single sample in a study of T cells after posttransplantation cyclophosphamide. The assay was immunoSEQ multiplex PCR, and TCRdb's table has in-frame clones only and misses some. The sample contains about 34,000 clones, none of them singletons. Sample: PBMCs. These receptors originate from a woman aged 45-60 years in good health and a related stem cell transplant donor.

This clone was observed many times. V gene TRBV27 combines with J gene TRBJ1-2, with 7 bases identical to TRBD1. Germline CDR1 reads MNHEY; CDR2 reads SMNVEV (reference sequence). J gave up 0 bases and V 5 bases, and 12 bases lay outside the gene matches. This CDR3 spans 17 amino acids. The CDR3 DNA reads as TGTGCCAGCAGTCCCGGACAGGATATGCCCTCTAACTATGGCTACACCTTC. It yields the protein CASSPGQDMPSNYGYTF.

The table lists this clone with many counts. The chain's CDR3 is CATSREETSASYEQYF. The CDR3 nucleotides are TGTGCCACCAGCAGAGAGGAGACTAGCGCTTCCTACGAGCAGTACTTC. V and J are TRBV15 and TRBJ2-7, with TRBD2 identical over 8 bases. The CDR3 is made up of 16 amino acids. With 0 bases clipped from V and 1 base from J, the junction kept 5 bases outside the gene matches. Germline CDR1 reads LNHNV; CDR2 reads YYDKDF (reference sequence). The variable domain in full, with the rest retrieved from reference TRBV15 and TRBJ2-7, is DAMVIQNPRYQVTQFGKPVTLSCSQTLNHNVMYWYQQKSSQAPKLLFHYYDKDFNNEADTPDNFQSRRPNTSFCFLDIRSPGLGDTAMYLCATSREETSASYEQYFGPGTRLTVT.

Ten or more counts support this clone. The rearrangement uses TRBV6-1 and TRBJ2-7; TRBD2 agrees at 13 bases. V was clipped by 6 bases and J by 6 bases; unmatched bases: 2. The CDR3 runs 13 residues. The germline CDR1 and CDR2 sequences are MNHNS and SASEGT. CDR3 DNA sequence: TGTGCCAGCAGGACTAGCGGGAGGACCGAGCAGTACTTC. Translating gives CASRTSGRTEQYF.

The table lists this clone with many counts. This chain links TRBV7-2 with TRBJ2-7, with 9 bases fitting TRBD2. Trimming at V came to 5 bases and at J to 7 bases, leaving 15 bases not matched to a gene. CDR3 length: 16 amino acids. Germline assignment: CDR1 SGHTA and CDR2 FQGNSA. The CDR3: CASSADGGRAPWEQYF. CDR3 DNA sequence: TGTGCCAGCAGCGCTGATGGCGGGAGGGCGCCTTGGGAGCAGTACTTC.

This clone appeared many times. The chain employs TRBV5-1 and TRBJ2-1, with 8 bases aligning to TRBD2. Germline CDR1 SGHRS, CDR2 YFSETQ. The V gene end was trimmed by 1 base and the J gene end by 5 bases; junction bases not matched to a gene: 5. The CDR3 extends over 15 amino acids. This chain's CDR3 is CASSLSGSSDNEQFF. CDR3 nucleotides: TGCGCCAGCAGCTTGAGCGGGAGTAGTGACAATGAGCAGTTCTTC.

This clone was observed many times. This chain connects TRBV12-3 or TRBV12-4 to TRBJ2-7; D call uncertain. This CDR3 spans 14 amino acids. Trimming pared 3 bases from V and 0 bases from J, leaving 9 bases between. CDR3 residues: CASSLNPSSYEQYF. The CDR3 DNA sequence: TGTGCCAGCAGTTTGAACCCTAGCTCCTACGAGCAGTACTTC.

This clone was detected many times. This chain links TRBV6-5 with TRBJ2-7, with no clear D. The CDR3 has 12 residues. Germline CDR1 and CDR2: MNHEY and SVGAGI. V lost 6 bases and J 5 bases, leaving 11 bases between the germline ends. The CDR3 DNA follows: TGTGCCAGCAGCCATTCCCTAGACGAGCAGTACTTC. This codes for CASSHSLDEQYF.

This clone came up many times. The chain joins TRBV9 to TRBJ1-4; 8 bases are a match to TRBD1. This CDR3 contains 13 residues. Trimming at V came to 7 bases and at J to 8 bases, leaving 7 bases not matched to a gene. Germline CDR1 is SGDLS and CDR2 is YYNGEE. CDR3 sequence reads: CASGGQEPEKLFF. As DNA, the CDR3 is TGTGCCAGCGGGGGACAGGAGCCCGAAAAACTGTTTTTT. Full variable domain (rest looked up from reference TRBV9 and TRBJ1-4): DSGVTQTPKHLITATGQRVTLRCSPRSGDLSVYWYQQSLDQGLQFLIQYYNGEERAKGNILERFSAQQFPDLHSELNLSSLELGDSALYFCASGGQEPEKLFFGSGTQLSVL.

This clone was seen at least ten times. The rearrangement links TRBV10-3 to TRBJ1-2, with 8 bases lining up with TRBD1. With V trimmed by 7 bases and J by 6 bases, 7 bases remained unmatched. The CDR3 extends over 13 amino acids. The germline CDR1 and CDR2 sequences are ENHRY and SYGVKD. The DNA of the CDR3 is TGTGCCATCAAGCAGGGACAGGTAGATGGCTACACCTTC. Translating gives CAIKQGQVDGYTF.

The chain has TRBV6-6 and TRBJ2-1; 8 nucleotides align to TRBD1. The germline V gene encodes CDR1 MNHNY and CDR2 SVGAGI (reference sequence). This CDR3 region has 16 residues. J was trimmed by 2 bases and V by 1 base; bases with no gene match: 4. The CDR3 here is CASSYFDRGTYNEQFF. CDR3 in DNA: TGTGCCAGCAGTTACTTTGACAGGGGAACCTACAATGAGCAGTTCTTC.

This clone was seen ten or more times. This chain uses TRBV4-3 with TRBJ2-1; 8 nucleotides align to TRBD2. The CDR3 totals 15 residues. Trimming cost V 0 bases and J 3 bases; bases outside gene matches: 1. Per the germline V gene, CDR1 is LGHNA and CDR2 is YSLEER. CDR3 amino acids: CASSQELADYNEQFF. Here the CDR3 DNA reads TGCGCCAGCAGCCAAGAACTAGCGGACTACAATGAGCAGTTCTTC.

This clone was counted many times. The gene calls are TRBV28 and TRBJ2-2; 8 nucleotides agree with TRBD1. This CDR3 is 17 amino acids long. In germline, CDR1 is MDHEN, CDR2 SYDVKM. Germline trimming cut 2 bases from V and 6 bases from J; bases unmatched to any gene: 11. The CDR3 loop reads CASSLGLGTGLPGELFF. For the CDR3, the DNA is TGTGCCAGCAGTTTAGGTCTCGGGACAGGCCTCCCCGGGGAGCTGTTTTTT. Filled out from reference TRBV28 and TRBJ2-2, the complete variable domain reads DVKVTQSSRYLVKRTGEKVFLECVQDMDHENMFWYRQDPGLGLRLIYFSYDVKMKEKGDIPEGYSVSREKKERFSLILESASTNQTSMYLCASSLGLGTGLPGELFFGEGSRLTVL.

This clone showed up many times. This rearrangement joins TRBV2 to TRBJ2-7; 12 positions agree with TRBD1. This CDR3 has 19 amino acids. The V gene's germline CDR1 is SNHLY and CDR2 FYNNEI. The junction had 16 bases not matched to a gene; V was cut back by 5 bases and J by 2 bases. In nucleotides, the CDR3 is TGTGCCAGCAGTACGAGCCGGGACAGGGGGCAAGGTGGTCCCTACGAGCAGTACTTC. It is translated as CASSTSRDRGQGGPYEQYF.

There are a few counts of this clone. The rearrangement links TRBV6-1 to TRBJ1-2; possible D gene TRBD1, 5 bases. The CDR3 runs to 15 residues. In germline, CDR1 is MNHNS, CDR2 SASEGT. Trimming removed 2 bases at V and 0 bases at J, with 10 bases between. This CDR3 reads CASSELGESNYGYTF. The CDR3 DNA reads TGTGCCAGCAGTGAATTAGGGGAATCTAACTATGGCTACACCTTC.

The chain recombines TRBV29-1 with TRBJ1-2, with TRBD1 identical over 7 bases. V shed 6 bases and J 4 bases; nucleotides not matched to a gene: 14. Germline CDR1 is SQVTM and CDR2 is ANQGSEA. The CDR3 contains 15 residues. CDR3 nucleotide sequence: TGCAGCGTAGAGGGGGCAGGGGCAGCGACCTATGGCTACACCTTC. Translating it yields CSVEGAGAATYGYTF.

The V gene is TRBV24-1, the J gene TRBJ1-2, with TRBD1 identical over 7 bases. V lost 3 bases, J lost 6 bases, and 9 bases stayed unmatched. The V gene's germline CDR1 is KGHDR and CDR2 SFDVKD. The CDR3 is 15 amino acids. The CDR3 sequence: CATSDPTGIIHGYTF. The CDR3 region has the DNA TGTGCCACCAGTGATCCGACAGGGATTATACATGGCTACACCTTC.

This clone was seen repeatedly, ten times or more. V and J are TRBV27 and TRBJ2-2; possibly TRBD2 for D (6 bases). V lost 5 bases and J lost 7, with 20 bases in between. The germline V gene encodes CDR1 MNHEY and CDR2 SMNVEV (reference sequence). The CDR3 has 16 residues. CDR3 sequence (DNA): TGTGCCAGCAGTCTTCTTCCGACTAGTCGGGTCGGGGAGCTGTTTTTT. Translation gives CASSLLPTSRVGELFF.